This TCR beta chain was recorded in a study of patients and donors after allogeneic stem cell transplantation (TCRdb year 2020). The CDR3 covers 14 residues, taking in both the cysteine and the phenylalanine. Only the CDR3 region is kept as DNA, spanning 42 bases read in frame from base 1. Ends trimmed: V by 3 bases, J by 0 bases; bases unmatched to a gene: 4. CDR1 and CDR2 are drawn from the germline V gene (reference sequence): DFQATT, SNEGSKA. This clonotype was observed a few times. Its antigen remains undetermined. The sample holds no much larger clone one base away, and base qualities are not on file. Library prep was done by RT-PCR. TCRdb shows the sequencer as NextSeq 550. TCRdb redid the processing of the public reads, applying fastp at Q25 and MiXCR, and retained in-frame beta chains. Rows with a matching CDR3 protein are joined into one entry that keeps the most common DNA and genes. Present in this sample are about 210,000 distinct CDR3 sequences, around 40% of which were seen just once. Around 10% of the sample lies in the top ten.

This receptor was taken from a human donor who was either an allogeneic HSCT recipient or a stem cell or donor lymphocyte infusion donor (not recorded which). It is not recorded whose cells these are; they may come from a transplant donor. The V and J segments used are TRBV20-1 and TRBJ1-1; TRBD1 fits 7 bases in the junction. Sequencing was carried out using blood, either unsorted or a sorted T cell fraction (not recorded which). DNA sequence: TGCAGTGCTAGTCACAGGGGATTGAACACTGAAGCTTTCTTT. This is translated as CSASHRGLNTEAFF.